This TCR beta chain originates from a study of T cells after yellow fever vaccination. This clonotype was counted only a few times. The target antigen is unknown. Study-wide points: Contamination by abundant bulk-population clonotypes could be present in FACS-sorted repertoires.

MiXCR, run by TCRdb on the 5' RACE reads, gives a single entry per CDR3 protein. The table includes about 320,000 distinct CDR3 sequences, approximately 12% detected once. Trimming pared 3 bases from V and 8 bases from J, leaving 11 bases between. Germline CDR1 and CDR2: DFQATT and SNEGSKA (reference sequence). CDR3 length equals 13 residues. The input for sequencing was CD4+ T cells sorted from PBMCs, taken 15 days after the yellow fever booster vaccination. This receptor was obtained from a man between 18 and 35 years old who received the YFV17D yellow fever vaccine. This chain links TRBV20-1 with TRBJ1-6; maybe TRBD1 (5 bases). Here the CDR3 reads CSASRAGDSPLHF. CDR3 nucleotides: TGCAGTGCTAGCAGGGCGGGGGATTCACCCCTCCACTTT.